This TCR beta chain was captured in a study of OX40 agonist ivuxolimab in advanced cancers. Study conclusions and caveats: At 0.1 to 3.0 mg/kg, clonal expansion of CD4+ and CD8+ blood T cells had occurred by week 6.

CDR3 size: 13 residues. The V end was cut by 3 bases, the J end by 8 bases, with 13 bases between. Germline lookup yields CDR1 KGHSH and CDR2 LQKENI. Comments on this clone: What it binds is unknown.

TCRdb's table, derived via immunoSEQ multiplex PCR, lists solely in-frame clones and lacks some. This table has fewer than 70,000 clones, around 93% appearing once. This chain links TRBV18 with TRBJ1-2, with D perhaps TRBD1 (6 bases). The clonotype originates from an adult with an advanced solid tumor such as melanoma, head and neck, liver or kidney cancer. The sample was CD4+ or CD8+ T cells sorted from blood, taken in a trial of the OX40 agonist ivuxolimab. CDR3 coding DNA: TGTGCCAGCTCACCCCCGACAGGAAGAGGCTACACCTTC. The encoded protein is CASSPPTGRGYTF.